Below, one T cell receptor (beta chain) is given with its context. This clonotype was recorded many times. Its antigen is not yet known. No much larger clone exists at a distance of one base, and base qualities are not known. These data originate in a study of T-cell reconstitution after alpha-beta-depleted transplantation in children (dated by TCRdb to the mid-2010s). General notes on the study: Using TCR repertoire profiling, the study quantitatively followed how T-cell immune reconstitution unfolded in children after TCRalphabeta/CD19-depleted allogeneic hematopoietic cell transplantation. The full study reports these points: The apparently early alphabetaT-cell count recovery about two months after transplant was reportedly dependent on only several hundred rapidly expanded clones derived from non-depleted graft cells. Hyperexpanded clone frequencies declined over subsequent months; after one year, T-cell counts and TCRbeta diversity were mostly attributed to newly produced T cells. In some patients, high TCRbeta diversity at day 60 was attributed to recipient T cells and intrathymic progenitors that had survived conditioning.

The treatment or condition label for this specimen denotes: allogeneic hematopoietic cell transplantation with graft depleted of TCRalphabeta T cells and CD19 B cells. The transplant recipients were children given TCRalphabeta/CD19-depleted allogeneic hematopoietic cell grafts. There are 14 amino acids in the CDR3, from cysteine to phenylalanine inclusive. Only the CDR3 DNA is retained, 42 bases long and in frame from the first base. Clipping removes 5 bases from V and 3 bases from J, with 7 as the unmatched junction base count. CDR1 DFQATT and CDR2 SNEGSKA were looked up in the germline V gene (reference sequence). The library relied on PCR. Instrument on record: Illumina HiSeq 2500. TCR library preparation used molecular barcoding, with unique molecular identifiers applied to normalize quantification of the TCRbeta repertoire. TCRdb itself trimmed the public reads at Q25 with fastp, ran MiXCR and retained productive beta chains. Entries are consolidated by CDR3 protein sequence, retaining the most common genes and DNA. The sample records hundreds of thousands of distinct CDR3 sequences, around 13% of which are singletons. The top ten constitute approximately 2% of the sample.

The chain is made from TRBV20-1 and TRBJ2-7; the junction holds 10 bases that match TRBD2. The receptor was isolated from a male patient younger than 18 who had a stem cell transplant for acute myeloid leukemia, so the T cells may come from the graft donor. Sequenced material: PBMCs, mostly from graft donor cells, taken 360 days after TCRalphabeta/CD19-depleted stem cell transplant. The DNA sequence is given as TGCAGTGCTCGAAGCGGGAGGGCCCTCTACGAGCAGTACTTC. Its product reads: CSARSGRALYEQYF.